The 17 T cell receptor beta chains listed next were all sequenced from one sample in a study of cytomegalovirus exposure and HLA in healthy donors. Amplification used 60 Vbeta primers and 13 Jbeta primers. Libraries were prepared by immunoSEQ multiplex PCR; TCRdb keeps only in-frame clonotypes and omits some of them. This table holds about 58,000 clones. The source material was PBMCs. The receptors were sampled from a woman under 30 in good health and CMV-seronegative.

The V gene is TRBV6-6, the J gene TRBJ2-1; D is ambiguous. The V gene lost 5 bases and the J gene lost 5 bases, with 10 bases spanning the gap. Per the germline V gene, CDR1 is MNHNY and CDR2 is SVGAGI (reference sequence). The CDR3 length is 13 residues. CDR3 in amino acids: CASSGPNNNEQFF. The DNA for the CDR3 is TGTGCCAGCAGTGGGCCAAATAACAATGAGCAGTTCTTC.

The V and J genes are TRBV5-6 and TRBJ1-1, with a weak D call TRBD1 (5 bases). CDR1 and CDR2 (germline): SGHDT, YYEEEE. The CDR3 length is 13 residues. The V end was cut by 1 base, the J end by 3 bases, with 7 bases between. The CDR3 here is CASSLLGDTEAFF. The DNA for the CDR3 is TGTGCCAGCAGCTTGTTAGGGGACACTGAAGCTTTCTTT.

This chain connects TRBV6-5 to TRBJ2-5; D is undetermined. V lost 6 bases and J 5 bases, leaving 13 bases between the germline ends. This CDR3 is 13 amino acids long. CDR1 and CDR2 from the germline V gene are MNHEY and SVGAGI. The CDR3: CASRSDKTETQYF. CDR3 nucleotides: TGTGCCAGCAGATCCGACAAAACGGAGACCCAGTACTTC.

The chain is built from TRBV11-2 and TRBJ1-3; D might be TRBD1 (5 bases). The ends were cut back, 3 bases at V and 4 bases at J, with 13 bases in the middle. The CDR3 consists of 15 residues. Germline loops: CDR1 SGHAT, CDR2 FQNNGV. The chain's CDR3 is CASSFSGGIGNTIYF. The CDR3 DNA sequence: TGTGCCAGCAGCTTTAGCGGGGGGATCGGAAACACCATATATTTT.

Here the CDR3 DNA reads TGTGCCAGCAGCCAAGAAGTCGACAGAAACACTGAAGCTTTCTTT. Translation gives CASSQEVDRNTEAFF. The chain employs TRBV4-2 and TRBJ1-1, with TRBD1 as a possible D gene (5 bases). CDR1 and CDR2 (germline): LGHNA, YNFKEQ. This CDR3 comprises 15 residues. Trimming cost V 0 bases and J 2 bases, with 10 bases left between them.

The CDR3 nucleotides read TGTGCCAGCAGCTTGGAAGGGGGCAGAGGCACTGAAGCTTTCTTT. This gives the protein CASSLEGGRGTEAFF. V is TRBV5-4 and J is TRBJ1-1; TRBD1 agrees at 7 bases. With V trimmed by 0 bases and J by 4 bases, 6 bases remained unmatched. CDR3 size: 15 residues. CDR1 and CDR2 (germline): SGHNT, YYREEE (reference sequence).

The J gene is TRBJ1-1, the V gene TRBV6-1; 8 bases match TRBD1. The germline CDR1 and CDR2 sequences are MNHNS and SASEGT. The CDR3 is made up of 15 amino acids. V lost 3 bases to trimming and J lost 10 bases; unmatched junction nucleotides: 13. The CDR3 sequence is CASSESGRGLLGAFF. CDR3 coding DNA: TGTGCCAGCAGTGAGTCTGGCAGGGGGCTATTGGGAGCTTTCTTT.

This rearrangement joins TRBV20-1 to TRBJ2-5, with D uncertain. This CDR3 is built from 11 residues. The germline V gene has CDR1 DFQATT and CDR2 SNEGSKA (reference sequence). Trimming took 5 bases from V and 5 from J, leaving 9 bases between them. The CDR3 bases are TGCAGTGCTCCCTTCGGGGAGACCCAGTACTTC. It specifies CSAPFGETQYF.

The V gene is TRBV4-2, the J gene TRBJ2-7; 8 bases map to TRBD1. Germline V gene sequence: CDR1 LGHNA, CDR2 YNFKEQ. The CDR3 has 19 amino acids. Trimming removed 2 bases from V and 6 bases from J; junction bases left unmatched: 21. The CDR3 loop is CASSQRGTGSSSSHLEQYF. CDR3 DNA sequence: TGTGCCAGCAGCCAAAGGGGGACAGGCTCATCTTCTTCCCATCTCGAGCAGTACTTC.

J is TRBJ2-5 and V is TRBV29-1; TRBD1 aligns across 11 bases. V lost 0 bases and J lost 5; bases outside the gene matches: 5. Germline V gene lookup returns CDR1 SQVTM and CDR2 ANQGSEA. The CDR3 consists of 15 residues. CDR3 region: CSVEEPGQGEETQYF. The CDR3 region has the DNA TGCAGCGTTGAAGAACCGGGACAGGGGGAGGAGACCCAGTACTTC. The full variable domain, its missing parts supplied by reference TRBV29-1 and TRBJ2-5, is SAVISQKPSRDICQRGTSLTIQCQVDSQVTMMFWYRQQPGQSLTLIATANQGSEATYESGFVIDKFPISRPNLTFSTLTVSNMSPEDSSIYLCSVEEPGQGEETQYFGPGTRLLVL.

This chain links TRBV7-9 with TRBJ1-3; the D gene is possibly TRBD1 (5 bases). CDR3 length: 17 amino acids. Germline CDR1 reads SEHNR; CDR2 reads FQNEAQ (reference sequence). The V end was cut by 2 bases, the J end by 0 bases, with 14 bases between. CDR3 DNA: TGTGCCAGCAGCTTAACAGGTGGAATCCTCTCTGGAAACACCATATATTTT. Its protein product is CASSLTGGILSGNTIYF.

V is TRBV25-1 and J is TRBJ1-2; possible D gene TRBD1, 6 bases. V was shortened by 7 bases and J by 8 bases, with 14 bases between the two germline ends. CDR3 size: 12 residues. The germline V gene has CDR1 MGHDK and CDR2 SYGVNS. The CDR3 protein is CASTSQGWGYTF. The CDR3 region has the DNA TGTGCCAGCACGTCACAGGGTTGGGGCTACACCTTC.

The V call is TRBV19, the J call TRBJ1-1; D unclear. This CDR3 is 13 amino acids long. Germline V gives CDR1 LNHDA, CDR2 SQIVND (reference sequence). V was pared by 3 bases and J by 4 bases, with 9 bases between. CDR3 loop: CASSIQRRTEAFF. The CDR3 region has the DNA TGTGCCAGTAGTATTCAGCGACGCACTGAAGCTTTCTTT. The whole variable domain, remainder taken from reference TRBV19 and TRBJ1-1, is DGGITQSPKYLFRKEGQNVTLSCEQNLNHDAMYWYRQDPGQGLRLIYYSQIVNDFQKGDIAEGYSVSREKKESFPLTVTSAQKNPTAFYLCASSIQRRTEAFFGQGTRLTVV.

The chain combines TRBV5-1 with TRBJ1-4; no clear D. Germline-derived CDR1 and CDR2 are SGHRS and YFSETQ. The V end was cut by 2 bases, the J end by 5 bases, with 7 bases between. This CDR3 has 13 amino acids. The CDR3 spells CASSLTGNEKLFF. The CDR3 DNA sequence: TGCGCCAGCAGCTTAACGGGGAATGAAAAACTGTTTTTT.

The chain joins TRBV12-2 to TRBJ1-5; the table names TRBD1, a call not compared with the DNA. TRBV12-2 is an annotated pseudogene. The CDR3 contains 13 residues. CDR3 residues: CASRLGTNQPQHF. As DNA, the CDR3 is TGTGCAAGTCGCTTAGGGACAAATCAGCCCCAGCATTTT.

The chain carries TRBV29-1 and TRBJ2-7; possible D gene TRBD2, 5 bases. V was cut by 7 bases and J by 3 bases, with 10 bases left in between. Germline assignment: CDR1 SQVTM and CDR2 ANQGSEA. The CDR3 has 11 amino acids. The CDR3 nucleotides are TGCAGCGGGGTCAGCGGCTACGAGCAGTACTTC. Its translation is CSGVSGYEQYF.

The V and J genes are TRBV9 and TRBJ2-7; no definite D call. V was pared by 0 bases and J by 2 bases, with 9 bases between. The CDR3 has 14 residues. Per the germline V gene, CDR1 is SGDLS and CDR2 is YYNGEE. CDR3 coding DNA: TGTGCCAGCAGCGTAGCTGACAACGCCTACGAGCAGTACTTC. This encodes CASSVADNAYEQYF.